Below, 13 T cell receptor beta chains from the same sample are listed, as sequenced in a study of blood T cell repertoires in COVID-19. Sequenced by immunoSEQ multiplex PCR; TCRdb stores in-frame clones only, minus some. The sample shows some 80,000 clones, roughly 87% of them seen only once. Sequencing was performed on peripheral blood. The source of these receptors is a man older than 75 with acute or convalescent COVID-19.

CDR3 sequence (DNA): TGTGCCAGCACTCAGGGGAACCAAGAGACCCAGTACTTC. Protein: CASTQGNQETQYF. The genes are TRBV2 and TRBJ2-5; D might be TRBD1 (6 bases). CDR3 length: 13 residues. In germline, CDR1 is SNHLY, CDR2 FYNNEI. V lost 7 bases to trimming and J lost 0 bases, with 9 bases between them.

With respect to this clone: The same CDR3 is also encoded by other DNA sequences in this sample. The chain joins TRBV5-1 to TRBJ1-2; TRBD1 matches 12 bases. The CDR3 runs 16 residues. Germline CDR1 and CDR2: SGHRS and YFSETQ. V was pared by 4 bases and J by 6 bases, with 10 bases of the junction left unmatched. CDR3 sequence reads: CASSPTGTGGSHGYTF. In DNA, the CDR3 is TGCGCCAGCAGCCCCACCGGGACAGGGGGCTCCCATGGCTACACCTTC.

V and J are TRBV24-1 and TRBJ2-3; perhaps TRBD2 as D (7 bases). This CDR3 has 15 amino acids. Trimming cost V 3 bases and J 3 bases, with 12 bases left between them. The germline CDR1 and CDR2 sequences are KGHDR and SFDVKD. CDR3 protein: CATSDPQGGTDTQYF. For the CDR3, the DNA is TGTGCCACCAGTGATCCACAGGGAGGGACAGATACGCAGTATTTT.

The chain carries TRBV4-1 and TRBJ1-3, with D possibly being TRBD1 (6 bases). The germline gives CDR1 MGHRA, CDR2 YSYEKL. This CDR3 region has 16 residues. V was clipped by 4 bases and J by 1 base, with 14 bases between them. CDR3 in amino acids: CASSPQGRYSGNTIYF. The CDR3 DNA reads TGCGCCAGCAGCCCACAGGGTCGGTATTCTGGAAACACCATATATTTT.

The chain is built from TRBV7-3 and TRBJ2-3; TRBD1 matches 10 bases. V was pared by 2 bases and J by 2 bases, with 4 bases of the junction left unmatched. Germline CDR1 and CDR2: SGHTA and FQGTGA. This CDR3 contains 16 residues. CDR3 sequence reads: CASSLGGQGFTDTQYF. The CDR3 region has the DNA TGTGCCAGCAGCTTAGGGGGACAGGGGTTCACAGATACGCAGTATTTT.

The rearrangement uses TRBV5-1 and TRBJ1-1, with D perhaps TRBD1 (5 bases). This CDR3 has 15 amino acids. V lost 0 bases and J lost 1, with 10 bases in between. Germline loops: CDR1 SGHRS, CDR2 YFSETQ. DNA of the CDR3: TGCGCCAGCAGCTTGGAAGCGGGGCGGAACACTGAAGCTTTCTTT. It specifies CASSLEAGRNTEAFF.

The V call is TRBV13, the J call TRBJ2-7; maybe TRBD2 (6 bases). The germline V and J ends were trimmed by 0 bases and 6 bases, with 15 bases remaining between them. Per the germline V gene, CDR1 is PRHDT and CDR2 is FYEKMQ (reference sequence). CDR3 length: 15 residues. The CDR3 coding sequence is TGTGCCAGCAGCTTAGGAGGTCGGCGGGGCGGCGAGCAGTACTTC. The encoded protein is CASSLGGRRGGEQYF.

The rearrangement uses TRBV2 and TRBJ1-6; 7 bases align to TRBD1. The CDR3 length is 15 residues. The germline gives CDR1 SNHLY, CDR2 FYNNEI. The V gene end was trimmed by 7 bases and the J gene end by 6 bases; junction bases not matched to a gene: 9. The CDR3 DNA reads as TGTGCCAGCATCGGAACAGGGGTAGGTAATTCACCCCTCCACTTT. Its translation: CASIGTGVGNSPLHF.

The gene calls are TRBV6-1 and TRBJ2-3; no clear D gene. Germline CDR1 and CDR2: MNHNS and SASEGT. V shed 1 base and J shed 9 bases, with 14 bases lying between them. This CDR3 region has 14 residues. The CDR3 protein is CASSEGQIKWTQYF. The CDR3, as DNA: TGTGCCAGCAGTGAAGGTCAGATAAAGTGGACGCAGTATTTT.

This chain links TRBV4-1 with TRBJ2-1, with 10 bases aligning to TRBD2. Germline values: CDR1 MGHRA, CDR2 YSYEKL. This CDR3 comprises 14 residues. V was pared by 4 bases and J by 6 bases, with 3 bases of the junction left unmatched. The CDR3 DNA is TGCGCCAGCAGCCTAGGGACTAGCGCCAATGAGCAGTTCTTC. This sequence encodes CASSLGTSANEQFF.

The chain joins TRBV6-2 or TRBV6-3 to TRBJ2-5; 8 bases fit TRBD1. The CDR3 is made up of 17 amino acids. From germline, CDR1 is MNHEY and CDR2 SVGEGT. V lost 6 bases and J lost 2; bases outside the gene matches: 14. The CDR3 DNA follows: TGTGCCAGCAGCCGTGGAATGAGGACAGGGAGACAAGAGACCCAGTACTTC. Translated, it gives CASSRGMRTGRQETQYF.

This chain connects TRBV2 to TRBJ1-1; no reliable D call. The germline V gene has CDR1 SNHLY and CDR2 FYNNEI. The CDR3 has 10 residues. The germline V and J ends were trimmed by 7 bases and 8 bases, with 8 bases remaining between them. CDR3: CASTGGEAFF. As DNA, the CDR3 is TGTGCCAGCACGGGCGGGGAAGCTTTCTTT.

This clone was observed a few times. The J gene is TRBJ2-7, the V gene TRBV6-4, with TRBD2 identical over 9 bases. Germline loops: CDR1 MRHNA, CDR2 SNTAGT. V dropped 10 bases and J dropped 2; count of bases not matched to a gene: 9. CDR3 length: 14 residues. The CDR3 DNA reads as TGTGCCATCGGTGGAGCGGGGGGAACCTACGAGCAGTACTTC. Protein: CAIGGAGGTYEQYF.